Sequencing of this T cell receptor (beta chain) was carried out in a study of glioma-infiltrating T cells after dendritic cell vaccination. Specified time point: after dendritic cell vaccination, including at tumor progression/relapse. Patients had residual fresh-frozen tumor tissue and more than two years of survival data. Before vaccination, two weeks after the third vaccination, and at progression, PBMC were collected. The PCR used 60 V beta and 13 J beta primers. Repertoires were generated with immunoSEQ multiplex PCR, while TCRdb's copy carries only in-frame clones and drops some. Of about 65,000 clones listed, about 89% were seen once; the top ten hold 11%. This clone was observed a handful of times. The clonotype originates from a human donor with glioblastoma. The sample consisted of blood, taken after dendritic cell vaccination.

The CDR3 loop is CASSPPPGQGFAFF. The CDR3 nucleotides read TGTGCCAGCTCACCACCTCCGGGACAGGGCTTTGCTTTCTTT. The chain uses TRBV18 and TRBJ1-1, with 9 nucleotides matching TRBD1. Germline loops: CDR1 KGHSH, CDR2 LQKENI. The CDR3 has 14 residues. Trimming took 0 bases from V and 11 from J; bases not matched to a gene: 7.